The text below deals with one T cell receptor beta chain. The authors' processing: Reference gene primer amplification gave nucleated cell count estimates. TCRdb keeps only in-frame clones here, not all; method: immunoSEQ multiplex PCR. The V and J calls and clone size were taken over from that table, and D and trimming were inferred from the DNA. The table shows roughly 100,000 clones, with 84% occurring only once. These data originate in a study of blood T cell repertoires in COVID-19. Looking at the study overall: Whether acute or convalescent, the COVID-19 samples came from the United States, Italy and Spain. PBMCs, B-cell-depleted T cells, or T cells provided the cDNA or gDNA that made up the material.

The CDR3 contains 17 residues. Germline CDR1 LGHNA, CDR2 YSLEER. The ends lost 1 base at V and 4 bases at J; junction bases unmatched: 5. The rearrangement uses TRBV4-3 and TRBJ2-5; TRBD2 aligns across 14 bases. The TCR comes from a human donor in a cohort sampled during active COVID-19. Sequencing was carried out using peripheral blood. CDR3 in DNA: TGCGCCAGCAGCCAAGCGGGACTAGCGGGGGTTCCAGAGACCCAGTACTTC. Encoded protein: CASSQAGLAGVPETQYF.